Presented here are 16 T cell receptor beta chains from one specimen sequenced in a study of identical twins (dated by TCRdb to about 2016). Library creation used 5' RACE. The reads were generated on an Illumina HiSeq 2000. Using fastp at Q25 and MiXCR, TCRdb reprocessed the public reads and kept productive beta chains. Entries that share a CDR3 protein sequence are merged under the most common genes and DNA. A total of 17,000 or so distinct CDR3 sequences appear in this sample, 69% of them only once. The top ten constitute 5.5% to 7% of the sample. Sequenced: memory (CD45RO+) T cells sorted from blood. The cell subset or site label, read with the paper, signifies: CD45RO+ enriched T cells. The receptors shown here come from a woman between 18 and 29 years old in good health. This table probably holds off-target reads from a library built for another chain.

This chain links TRBV20-1 with TRBJ2-3; D remains unclear. Germline-derived CDR1 and CDR2 are DFQATT and SNEGSKA (reference sequence). CDR3 length equals 12 residues. V lost 8 bases and J 1 base, leaving 10 bases between the germline ends. The chain's CDR3 is CSYSGGTDTQYF. CDR3 coding DNA: TGCAGTTACTCCGGCGGCACAGATACGCAGTATTTT.

The gene calls are TRBV13 and TRBJ2-1; 12 bases map to TRBD2. Germline V lookup: CDR1 PRHDT, CDR2 FYEKMQ (reference sequence). With 5 bases clipped from V and 8 bases from J, the junction kept 7 bases outside the gene matches. This CDR3 comprises 15 residues. The CDR3 region has the DNA TGTGCCAGCAGCCCCCGGACTAGCGGGACCTATGAGCAGTTCTTC. It translates to CASSPRTSGTYEQFF. Complete variable domain (other parts from reference TRBV13 and TRBJ2-1): AAGVIQSPRHLIKEKRETATLKCYPIPRHDTVYWYQQGPGQDPQFLISFYEKMQSDKGSIPDRFSAQQFSDYHSELNMSSLELGDSALYFCASSPRTSGTYEQFFGPGTRLTVL.

The rearrangement uses TRBV6-2 or TRBV6-3 and TRBJ2-1; D is ambiguous. CDR3 length: 16 residues. Germline loops: CDR1 MNHEY, CDR2 SVGEGT. V was clipped by 6 bases and J by 3 bases, with 18 bases between them. CDR3 in amino acids: CASSAPAFGVYNEQFF. The CDR3 DNA reads TGTGCCAGCAGCGCCCCGGCATTTGGAGTCTACAATGAGCAGTTCTTC.

This clonotype was observed a few times. This chain connects TRBV29-1 to TRBJ2-3; 11 bases fit TRBD2. The CDR3 has 15 residues. V trimming: 7 bases; J trimming: 1 base; junction bases outside the gene matches: 7. Per the germline V gene, CDR1 is SQVTM and CDR2 is ANQGSEA. The CDR3 region is CSGIAGGLGTDTQYF. The DNA for the CDR3 is TGCAGCGGGATAGCGGGAGGGCTGGGCACAGATACGCAGTATTTT.

The V and J genes are TRBV23-1 and TRBJ2-7; D ambiguous. TRBV23-1 is filed as an ORF, its function uncertain. With 9 bases removed from V and 4 bases from J, the gap between germline ends came to 13 bases. This CDR3 is 12 amino acids long. Written as DNA, the CDR3 is TGCGCCAGAGATCCAGGTCCATACGAGCAGTACTTC. Translated, it gives CARDPGPYEQYF.

The gene calls are TRBV29-1 and TRBJ2-3; D unresolved. CDR3 size: 15 residues. Trimming left V 4 bases short and J 2 bases short, with 16 bases between. Germline loops: CDR1 SQVTM, CDR2 ANQGSEA. CDR3 sequence (DNA): TGCAGCGTTGGGGGTGTGAGAGGAAACACAGATACGCAGTATTTT. It specifies CSVGGVRGNTDTQYF.

The V and J genes are TRBV28 and TRBJ2-7; the match to TRBD2 covers 7 bases. Germline loops: CDR1 MDHEN, CDR2 SYDVKM. V was clipped by 6 bases and J by 4 bases; unmatched bases: 18. This CDR3 has 17 amino acids. DNA for the CDR3: TGTGCCAGCAGCGACGTAGCGTGGGAGGGAGGTTATTACGAGCAGTACTTC. Translating it yields CASSDVAWEGGYYEQYF.

The V gene is TRBV6-5, the J gene TRBJ2-1; 8 bases line up with TRBD2. This CDR3 has 15 amino acids. Trimming cost V 2 bases and J 4 bases; bases outside gene matches: 4. In germline, CDR1 is MNHEY, CDR2 SVGAGI. The CDR3 sequence: CASSYGGRLYNEQFF. DNA for the CDR3: TGTGCCAGCAGTTACGGCGGGAGGCTATACAATGAGCAGTTCTTC.

This chain links TRBV18 with TRBJ2-6, with D tentatively TRBD1 (5 bases). The CDR3 length is 13 residues. CDR1 is KGHSH and CDR2 is LQKENI in the germline V gene. Trimming removed 8 bases from V and 0 bases from J, with 5 bases in between. CDR3 in amino acids: CASTGSGANVLTF. As DNA, the CDR3 is TGTGCCAGCACAGGCTCTGGGGCCAACGTCCTGACTTTC.

The rearrangement uses TRBV12-3 or TRBV12-4 and TRBJ1-2, with D uncertain. The germline V and J ends were trimmed by 3 bases and 4 bases, with 9 bases remaining between them. CDR3 length: 13 amino acids. CDR3 loop: CASSLDSLYGYTF. The CDR3 DNA reads as TGTGCCAGCAGTTTGGACTCCCTCTATGGCTACACCTTC.

The chain couples TRBV7-2 to TRBJ2-2; D perhaps matches TRBD2 (6 bases). V was pared by 7 bases and J by 3 bases, with 12 bases between. This CDR3 is 14 amino acids long. Germline assignment: CDR1 SGHTA and CDR2 FQGNSA. The DNA for the CDR3 is TGTGCCAGCAATCGGGACTTACACACCGGGGAGCTGTTTTTT. Translation gives CASNRDLHTGELFF.

J is TRBJ2-3 and V is TRBV11-3, with unresolved D. V lost 1 base and J lost 6, with 11 bases in between. This CDR3 comprises 14 residues. CDR1 is SGHNT, CDR2 YENEEA, per germline. DNA of the CDR3: TGTGCCAGCAGCTTAGGTTGGAGCCCCGATACGCAGTATTTT. This translates into CASSLGWSPDTQYF.

The table lists this clonotype with a few counts. The chain employs TRBV10-3 and TRBJ2-3, with D possibly matching TRBD2 (5 bases). This CDR3 region has 14 residues. Germline lookup yields CDR1 ENHRY and CDR2 SYGVKD. The V end was cut by 6 bases, the J end by 0 bases, with 10 bases between. CDR3 DNA sequence: TGTGCCATCAGGGGAGCGTTTAGCACAGATACGCAGTATTTT. It yields the protein CAIRGAFSTDTQYF.

V and J are TRBV29-1 and TRBJ2-7, with no clear D. CDR1 is SQVTM, CDR2 ANQGSEA, per germline. Trimming removed 8 bases at V and 3 bases at J, with 14 bases between. This CDR3 is 12 amino acids long. In nucleotides, the CDR3 is TGCAGCCCAAACGGGCCTGACTACGAGCAGTACTTC. Encoded protein: CSPNGPDYEQYF.

This clonotype was seen a few times. The chain has TRBV5-4 and TRBJ2-1; either TRBD1 or TRBD2 may fit D (5 bases each). Looked up from germline, CDR1 is SGHNT and CDR2 is YYREEE (reference sequence). The ends were cut back, 4 bases at V and 6 bases at J, with 17 bases in the middle. The CDR3 covers 15 residues. The CDR3 sequence is CASSPPGPKGNEQFF. The CDR3 nucleotides read TGTGCCAGCAGCCCCCCGGGACCCAAGGGCAATGAGCAGTTCTTC.

This clonotype has more than one count but fewer than ten. This rearrangement joins TRBV15 to TRBJ2-3; 7 bases agree with TRBD2. Germline CDR1 LNHNV, CDR2 YYDKDF (reference sequence). This CDR3 spans 17 amino acids. The V gene end was trimmed by 0 bases and the J gene end by 3 bases; junction bases not matched to a gene: 9. CDR3 residues: CATSRDRASGNTDTQYF. The CDR3 nucleotides read TGTGCCACCAGCAGAGATCGGGCTAGCGGTAATACAGATACGCAGTATTTT.